Below, 26 T cell receptor beta chains from the same sample are listed, as sequenced in a study of OX40 agonist ivuxolimab in advanced cancers. This table comes from immunoSEQ multiplex PCR, and its TCRdb copy is limited to in-frame clones, with some not included. The repertoire holds about 73,000 clones, with roughly 90% as singletons. This material consisted of CD4+ or CD8+ T cells sorted from blood, taken in a trial of the OX40 agonist ivuxolimab. These TCRs come from an adult with an advanced solid tumor such as melanoma, head and neck, liver or kidney cancer.

This clone was counted a few times. The V and J genes are TRBV18 and TRBJ1-1, with D maybe TRBD1 (5 bases). Trimming cost V 8 bases and J 2 bases, with 12 bases left between them. The CDR3 totals 13 residues. Germline loops: CDR1 KGHSH, CDR2 LQKENI. This CDR3 is CASRLDRNTEAFF. CDR3 coding DNA: TGTGCCAGCCGTCTTGACAGAAACACTGAAGCTTTCTTT.

This clone appeared a single time. This chain uses TRBV11-2 with TRBJ2-2; D possibly corresponds to TRBD1 (6 bases). CDR3 length: 15 amino acids. Looked up from germline, CDR1 is SGHAT and CDR2 is FQNNGV. Trimming pared 5 bases from V and 1 base from J, leaving 11 bases between. CDR3 in amino acids: CASSPLQGNTGELFF. Here the CDR3 DNA reads TGTGCCAGCAGCCCCTTACAGGGGAACACCGGGGAGCTGTTTTTT.

The chain has TRBV13 and TRBJ1-1; 7 bases match TRBD1. CDR1 is PRHDT, CDR2 FYEKMQ, per germline (reference sequence). The V segment lost 0 bases and the J segment 3 bases; nucleotides outside the gene matches: 4. This CDR3 spans 15 amino acids. CDR3 sequence: CASSLGGQDDTEAFF. DNA for the CDR3: TGTGCCAGCAGCTTAGGTGGACAGGATGACACTGAAGCTTTCTTT.

The chain uses TRBV19 and TRBJ2-1; unclear D gene. From germline, CDR1 is LNHDA and CDR2 SQIVND (reference sequence). Trimming shortened V by 3 bases and J by 0 bases, and 12 bases separated the two germline ends. There are 16 residues in the CDR3. The DNA of the CDR3 is TGTGCCAGTAGTATCCCGGACCGGAGCTCCTACAATGAGCAGTTCTTC. It is translated as CASSIPDRSSYNEQFF.

V and J are TRBV7-9 and TRBJ1-6; 9 bases align to TRBD1. The germline gives CDR1 SEHNR, CDR2 FQNEAQ (reference sequence). The CDR3 length is 15 residues. V dropped 1 base and J dropped 7; count of bases not matched to a gene: 2. The DNA of the CDR3 is TGTGCCAGCAGCTTAGAGACAGGGGGGAATTCACCCCTCCACTTT. Residues: CASSLETGGNSPLHF. Variable domain in full (rest from reference TRBV7-9 and TRBJ1-6): DTGVSQNPRHKITKRGQNVTFRCDPISEHNRLYWYRQTLGQGPEFLTYFQNEAQLEKSRLLSDRFSAERPKGSFSTLEIQRTEQGDSAMYLCASSLETGGNSPLHFGNGTRLTVT.

This clone has only one observation. The V gene is TRBV7-9, the J gene TRBJ2-7, with D perhaps matching TRBD1 (6 bases). Germline assignment: CDR1 SEHNR and CDR2 FQNEAQ (reference sequence). The CDR3 covers 12 residues. Trimming shortened V by 3 bases and J by 6 bases, and 9 bases separated the two germline ends. As DNA, the CDR3 is TGTGCCAGCAGCTTTACAGGGAGCGAGCAGTACTTC. Its translation: CASSFTGSEQYF.

This clone occurred a few times. V and J are TRBV18 and TRBJ1-2, with no clear D. There are 13 residues in the CDR3. Between the trimmed V and J ends, which lost 6 bases and 8 bases, there was a span of 16 bases. Germline CDR1 and CDR2: KGHSH and LQKENI. The CDR3 here is CASSPDPERGYTF. CDR3 bases: TGTGCCAGCTCCCCGGACCCGGAGCGGGGCTACACCTTC.

This chain links TRBV30 with TRBJ2-7, with D tentatively TRBD2 (6 bases). CDR1 is GTSNPN and CDR2 is SVGIG in the germline V gene (reference sequence). The CDR3 is made up of 14 amino acids. The germline V and J ends were trimmed by 3 bases and 5 bases, with 17 bases remaining between them. Here the CDR3 DNA reads TGTGCCTGGAGGGGGGGAGCGACTAAACACGAGCAGTACTTC. Translated, it gives CAWRGGATKHEQYF.

The table lists this clone with a few counts. V is TRBV6-5 and J is TRBJ2-7, with D tentatively TRBD1 or TRBD2 (7 bases each). There are 13 residues in the CDR3. V was pared by 6 bases and J by 4 bases, with 13 bases between. Germline V gives CDR1 MNHEY, CDR2 SVGAGI. The CDR3 bases are TGTGCCAGCAGACCGCAGGGGGGGTACGAGCAGTACTTC. This codes for CASRPQGGYEQYF.

The V and J genes are TRBV11-3 and TRBJ2-3; 9 positions match TRBD2. The CDR3 is 15 amino acids. CDR1 SGHNT and CDR2 YENEEA come from the germline V gene. With V trimmed by 6 bases and J by 0 bases, 4 bases remained unmatched. CDR3 bases: TGTGCCAGCAGTAGCGGGAGAACTAGCACAGATACGCAGTATTTT. This encodes CASSSGRTSTDTQYF. Full variable domain (outside the CDR3, taken from reference TRBV11-3 and TRBJ2-3): EAGVVQSPRYKIIEKKQPVAFWCNPISGHNTLYWYLQNLGQGPELLIRYENEEAVDDSQLPKDRFSAERLKGVDSTLKIQPAELGDSAVYLCASSSGRTSTDTQYFGPGTRLTVL.

The chain recombines TRBV7-3 with TRBJ2-1; 8 bases line up with TRBD2. V shed 2 bases and J 6 bases; nucleotides not matched to a gene: 6. The CDR3 totals 15 residues. Per germline, CDR1 SGHTA and CDR2 FQGTGA. The CDR3 DNA reads as TGTGCCAGCAGCTTAGGGGCACTAGCGGTCAATGAGCAGTTCTTC. Protein: CASSLGALAVNEQFF.

The chain couples TRBV27 to TRBJ2-7, with a possible D match to TRBD2 (5 bases). The ends were cut back, 2 bases at V and 6 bases at J, with 17 bases in the middle. CDR1 is MNHEY and CDR2 is SMNVEV in the germline V gene (reference sequence). The length of the CDR3 is 15 residues. CDR3 protein: CASSLSPAAQVEQYF. The CDR3 DNA is TGTGCCAGCAGTTTAAGTCCAGCGGCTCAGGTCGAGCAGTACTTC.

This clone has just a few counts. The chain links TRBV18 to TRBJ2-7; 11 nucleotides line up with TRBD2. Germline V lookup: CDR1 KGHSH, CDR2 LQKENI. Trimming removed 1 base from V and 5 bases from J; junction bases left unmatched: 4. The length of the CDR3 is 15 residues. CDR3 sequence: CASSPRTSGRNEQYF. DNA for the CDR3: TGTGCCAGCTCACCACGGACTAGCGGGCGTAACGAGCAGTACTTC.

J is TRBJ2-7 and V is TRBV4-2; 9 bases match TRBD2. Germline-derived CDR1 and CDR2 are LGHNA and YNFKEQ. The CDR3 spans 16 residues. V shed 0 bases and J 3 bases; nucleotides not matched to a gene: 6. CDR3 in amino acids: CASSQDLQRGVYEQYF. CDR3 nucleotides: TGTGCCAGCAGCCAAGATCTCCAGCGGGGGGTCTACGAGCAGTACTTC.

The gene calls are TRBV18 and TRBJ2-6, with TRBD1 matching 7 bases. The germline CDR1 and CDR2 sequences are KGHSH and LQKENI. The V segment lost 3 bases and the J segment 0 bases; nucleotides outside the gene matches: 8. The CDR3 has 18 residues. The CDR3 coding sequence is TGTGCCAGCTCACCGTTGGTTACAGGGGCCTCTGGGGCCAACGTCCTGACTTTC. Protein sequence: CASSPLVTGASGANVLTF.

The chain employs TRBV28 and TRBJ1-2, with a possible D match to TRBD1 (5 bases). Trimming cost V 10 bases and J 7 bases, with 16 bases left between them. Germline-derived CDR1 and CDR2 are MDHEN and SYDVKM. This CDR3 region has 12 residues. The CDR3 nucleotides are TGTGCCATTCATCGAGGGGCCGGTGGCTACACCTTC. Its translation: CAIHRGAGGYTF.

The rearrangement links TRBV27 to TRBJ1-2; D is perhaps TRBD1 (6 bases). This CDR3 spans 14 amino acids. The V end lost 5 bases, the J end lost 7 bases, and 17 bases lay between the germline ends. The germline gives CDR1 MNHEY, CDR2 SMNVEV (reference sequence). The CDR3 spells CASSKQGPTSGYTF. CDR3 DNA: TGTGCCAGCAGTAAACAGGGACCAACGTCTGGCTACACCTTC.

This chain uses TRBV19 with TRBJ2-1, with TRBD2 identical over 7 bases. The germline V gene encodes CDR1 LNHDA and CDR2 SQIVND (reference sequence). The ends lost 5 bases at V and 4 bases at J; junction bases unmatched: 11. The CDR3 contains 16 residues. The CDR3 region has the DNA TGTGCCAGTAGTCAAACGAGCGGGATAAGTTACAATGAGCAGTTCTTC. Its protein is CASSQTSGISYNEQFF.

There are a few counts of this clone. V and J are TRBV29-1 and TRBJ1-5; D not certain. This CDR3 has 16 amino acids. The V gene's germline CDR1 is SQVTM and CDR2 ANQGSEA. V was cut by 0 bases and J by 4 bases, with 16 bases left in between. CDR3 sequence: CSVEDPPDRANQPQHF. The DNA of the CDR3 is TGCAGCGTTGAAGATCCGCCAGATCGGGCGAATCAGCCCCAGCATTTT.

This clone was counted once. The gene calls are TRBV6-1 and TRBJ1-2; D is uncertain. CDR3 length equals 13 residues. V dropped 7 bases and J dropped 4 bases, with 13 bases sitting between them. Germline CDR1 is MNHNS and CDR2 is SASEGT. The CDR3 loop reads CASTQQEPYGYTF. In DNA, the CDR3 is TGTGCCAGCACCCAGCAAGAGCCCTATGGCTACACCTTC.

This clone was seen once. V is TRBV7-6 and J is TRBJ2-1; 10 nucleotides align to TRBD2. CDR1 is SGHVS, CDR2 FNYEAQ, per germline. This CDR3 is 17 amino acids long. The junction had 6 bases not matched to a gene; V was cut back by 4 bases and J by 0 bases. The CDR3 loop is CASSSLPSGSSYNEQFF. The DNA for the CDR3 is TGTGCCAGCAGCTCCCTACCTAGCGGGAGCTCCTACAATGAGCAGTTCTTC.

V usage is TRBV7-3 and J usage is TRBJ2-6, with 7 bases aligning to TRBD1. The V segment lost 3 bases and the J segment 0 bases; nucleotides outside the gene matches: 2. This CDR3 comprises 16 residues. Germline CDR1 and CDR2: SGHTA and FQGTGA. The CDR3 sequence is CASSLDRPSGANVLTF. The CDR3 DNA follows: TGTGCCAGCAGCTTGGACAGGCCCTCTGGGGCCAACGTCCTGACTTTC.

This chain connects TRBV9 to TRBJ2-3; 7 bases fit TRBD2. The CDR3 totals 15 residues. Germline loops: CDR1 SGDLS, CDR2 YYNGEE. The V gene end was trimmed by 3 bases and the J gene end by 3 bases; junction bases not matched to a gene: 7. This CDR3 is CASSAMEGGTDTQYF. The CDR3 region has the DNA TGTGCCAGCAGCGCAATGGAGGGAGGGACAGATACGCAGTATTTT.

The CDR3 DNA is TGCGCCAGCAGCTTTACCTTGCAAGAGACCCAGTACTTC. Protein product: CASSFTLQETQYF. This rearrangement joins TRBV5-1 to TRBJ2-5; D is ambiguous. The CDR3 has 13 residues. CDR1 and CDR2 (germline): SGHRS, YFSETQ. Trimming cost V 2 bases and J 2 bases, with 7 bases left between them.

The rearrangement links TRBV28 to TRBJ1-2; possible D gene TRBD1, 5 bases. Germline V gives CDR1 MDHEN, CDR2 SYDVKM. Trimming shortened V by 5 bases and J by 7 bases, and 14 bases separated the two germline ends. The CDR3 runs 13 residues. CDR3 nucleotide sequence: TGTGCCAGCAGTCCCGGGACTTGGGGTGGCTACACCTTC. Protein sequence: CASSPGTWGGYTF.

J is TRBJ1-1 and V is TRBV18, with D unresolved. Per the germline V gene, CDR1 is KGHSH and CDR2 is LQKENI. V dropped 2 bases and J dropped 1 base, with 8 bases sitting between them. This CDR3 region has 14 residues. The CDR3 DNA is TGTGCCAGCTCACCATACTCGCCGAACACTGAAGCTTTCTTT. Amino acid sequence: CASSPYSPNTEAFF.